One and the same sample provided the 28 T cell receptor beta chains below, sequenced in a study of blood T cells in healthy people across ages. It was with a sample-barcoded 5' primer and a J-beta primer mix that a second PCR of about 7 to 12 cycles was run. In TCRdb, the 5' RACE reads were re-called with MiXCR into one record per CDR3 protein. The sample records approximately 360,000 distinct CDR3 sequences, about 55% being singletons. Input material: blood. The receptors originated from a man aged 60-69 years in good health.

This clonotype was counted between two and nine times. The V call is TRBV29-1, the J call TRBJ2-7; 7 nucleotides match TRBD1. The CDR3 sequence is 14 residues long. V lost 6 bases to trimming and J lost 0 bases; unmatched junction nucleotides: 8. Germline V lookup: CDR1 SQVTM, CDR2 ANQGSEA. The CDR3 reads CSVATTGSSYEQYF. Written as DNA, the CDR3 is TGCAGCGTCGCTACGACAGGGAGCTCCTACGAGCAGTACTTC.

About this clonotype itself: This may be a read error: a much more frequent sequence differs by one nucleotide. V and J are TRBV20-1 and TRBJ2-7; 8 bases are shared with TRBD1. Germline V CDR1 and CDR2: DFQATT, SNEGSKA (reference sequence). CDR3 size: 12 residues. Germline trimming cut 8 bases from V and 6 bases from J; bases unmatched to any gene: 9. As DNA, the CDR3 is TGCAGTACCGCCGGGACAGGAAGCGAGCAGTACTTC. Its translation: CSTAGTGSEQYF.

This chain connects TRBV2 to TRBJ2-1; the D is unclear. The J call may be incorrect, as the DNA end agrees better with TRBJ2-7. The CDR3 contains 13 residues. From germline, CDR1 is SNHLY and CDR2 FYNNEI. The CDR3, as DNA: TGTGCCAGCAGTCAAAGGAACTACAATGAGCAGTACTTC. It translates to CASSQRNYNEQYF.

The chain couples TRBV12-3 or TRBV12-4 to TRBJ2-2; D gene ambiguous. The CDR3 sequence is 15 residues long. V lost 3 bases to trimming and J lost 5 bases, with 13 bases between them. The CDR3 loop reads CASSFRHGETGELFF. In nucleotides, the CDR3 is TGTGCCAGCAGTTTCAGACACGGAGAAACCGGGGAGCTGTTTTTT.

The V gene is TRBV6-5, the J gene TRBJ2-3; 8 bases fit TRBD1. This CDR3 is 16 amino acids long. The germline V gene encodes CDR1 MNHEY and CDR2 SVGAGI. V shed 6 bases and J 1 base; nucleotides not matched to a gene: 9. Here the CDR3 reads CASSHEGQGGTDTQYF. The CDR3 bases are TGTGCCAGCAGCCACGAAGGACAGGGCGGCACAGATACGCAGTATTTT.

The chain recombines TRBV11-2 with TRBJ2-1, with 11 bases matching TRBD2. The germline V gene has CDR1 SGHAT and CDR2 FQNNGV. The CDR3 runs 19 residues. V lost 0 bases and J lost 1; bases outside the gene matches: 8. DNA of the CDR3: TGTGCCAGCAGCTTAGATGGTCGGCTAGCGGGAGGATCCTACAATGAGCAGTTCTTC. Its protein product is CASSLDGRLAGGSYNEQFF.

The CDR3 is CASSFKPPGGGDSPLHF. CDR3 DNA: TGTGCCAGCAGTTTCAAACCACCAGGAGGGGGCGATTCACCCCTCCACTTT. The rearrangement joins TRBV27 to TRBJ1-6; 7 nucleotides agree with TRBD1. In germline, CDR1 is MNHEY, CDR2 SMNVEV (reference sequence). The CDR3 loop spans 17 amino acids. V was clipped by 3 bases and J by 8 bases; unmatched bases: 13.

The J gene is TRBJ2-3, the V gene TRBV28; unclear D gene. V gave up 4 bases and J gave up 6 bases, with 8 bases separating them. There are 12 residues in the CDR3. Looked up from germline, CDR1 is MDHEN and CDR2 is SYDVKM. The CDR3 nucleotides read TGTGCCAGCAGTTGGAAGCCTGATACGCAGTATTTT. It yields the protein CASSWKPDTQYF.

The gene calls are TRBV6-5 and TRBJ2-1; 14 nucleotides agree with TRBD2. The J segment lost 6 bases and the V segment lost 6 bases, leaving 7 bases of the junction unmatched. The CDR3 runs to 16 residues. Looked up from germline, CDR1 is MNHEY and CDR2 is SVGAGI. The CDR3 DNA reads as TGTGCCAGCAGAACGACTAGCGGGAGGGCGATCAATGAGCAGTTCTTC. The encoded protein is CASRTTSGRAINEQFF.

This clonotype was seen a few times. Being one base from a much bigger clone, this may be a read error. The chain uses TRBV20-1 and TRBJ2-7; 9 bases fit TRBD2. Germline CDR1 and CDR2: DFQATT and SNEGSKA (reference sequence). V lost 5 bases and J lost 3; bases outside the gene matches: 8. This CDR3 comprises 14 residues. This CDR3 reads CSAAAAGGNYEQYF. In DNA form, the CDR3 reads TGCAGTGCTGCCGCGGCGGGAGGGAACTACGAGCAGTACTTC.

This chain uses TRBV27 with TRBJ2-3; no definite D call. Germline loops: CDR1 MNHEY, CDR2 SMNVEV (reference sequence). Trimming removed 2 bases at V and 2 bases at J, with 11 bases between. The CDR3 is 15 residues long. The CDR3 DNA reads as TGTGCCAGCAGTTTACGGTTAGGGCCCACAGATACGCAGTATTTT. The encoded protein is CASSLRLGPTDTQYF.

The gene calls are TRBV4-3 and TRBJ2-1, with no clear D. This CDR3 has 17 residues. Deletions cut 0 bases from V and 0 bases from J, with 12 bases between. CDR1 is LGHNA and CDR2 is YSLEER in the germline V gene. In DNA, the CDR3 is TGCGCCAGCAGCCAAGATATCACTCTAAGCTCCTACAATGAGCAGTTCTTC. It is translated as CASSQDITLSSYNEQFF.

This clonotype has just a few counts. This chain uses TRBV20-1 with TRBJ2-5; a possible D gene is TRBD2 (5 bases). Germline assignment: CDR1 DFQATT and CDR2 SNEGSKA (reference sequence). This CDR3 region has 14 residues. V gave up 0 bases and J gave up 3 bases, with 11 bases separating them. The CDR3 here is CSARDWFGEETQYF. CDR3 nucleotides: TGCAGTGCTAGAGATTGGTTCGGGGAAGAGACCCAGTACTTC.

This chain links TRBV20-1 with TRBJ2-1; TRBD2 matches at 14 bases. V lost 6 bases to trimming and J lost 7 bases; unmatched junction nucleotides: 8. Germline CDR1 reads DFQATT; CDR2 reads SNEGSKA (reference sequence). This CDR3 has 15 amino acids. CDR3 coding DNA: TGCAGTGCCCCTGGGCGACTAGCGGGAGGGAATGAGCAGTTCTTC. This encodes CSAPGRLAGGNEQFF.

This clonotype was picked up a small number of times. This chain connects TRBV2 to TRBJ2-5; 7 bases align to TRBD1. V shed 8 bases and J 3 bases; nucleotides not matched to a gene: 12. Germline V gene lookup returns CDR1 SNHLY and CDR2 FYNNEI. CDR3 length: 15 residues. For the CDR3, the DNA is TGTGCCAGCCAGACAATGACAGGGACAAAAGAGACCCAGTACTTC. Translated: CASQTMTGTKETQYF. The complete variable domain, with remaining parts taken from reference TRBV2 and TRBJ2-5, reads EPEVTQTPSHQVTQMGQEVILRCVPISNHLYFYWYRQILGQKVEFLVSFYNNEISEKSEIFDDQFSVERPDGSNFTLKIRSTKLEDSAMYFCASQTMTGTKETQYFGPGTRLLVL.

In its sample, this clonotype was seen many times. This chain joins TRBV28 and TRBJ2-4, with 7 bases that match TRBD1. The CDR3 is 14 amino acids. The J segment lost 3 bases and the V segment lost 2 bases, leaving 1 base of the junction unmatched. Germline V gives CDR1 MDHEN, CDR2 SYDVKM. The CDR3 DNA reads TGTGCCAGCAGTTTAAACAGGGGCAAAAACATTCAGTACTTC. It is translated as CASSLNRGKNIQYF.

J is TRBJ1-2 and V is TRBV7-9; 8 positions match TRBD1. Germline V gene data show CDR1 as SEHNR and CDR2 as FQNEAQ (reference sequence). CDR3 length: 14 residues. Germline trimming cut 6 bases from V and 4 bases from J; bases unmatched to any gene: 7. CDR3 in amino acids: CASRAGQGFYGYTF. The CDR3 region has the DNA TGTGCCAGCAGGGCAGGACAGGGTTTCTATGGCTACACCTTC.

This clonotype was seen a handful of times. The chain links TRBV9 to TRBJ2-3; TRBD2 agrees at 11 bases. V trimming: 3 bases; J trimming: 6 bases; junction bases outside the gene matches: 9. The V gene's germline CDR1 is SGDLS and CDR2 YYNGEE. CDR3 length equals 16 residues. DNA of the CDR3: TGTGCCAGCAGCGGTGGGACTAGCGGCCCTCGGGATACGCAGTATTTT. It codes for CASSGGTSGPRDTQYF.

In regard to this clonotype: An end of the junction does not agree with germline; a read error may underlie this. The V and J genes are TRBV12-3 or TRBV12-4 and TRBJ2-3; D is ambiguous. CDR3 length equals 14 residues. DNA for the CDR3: TGTGCCAGCGGTTTAGCTCCGACGACAGATACGCAGTATTTT. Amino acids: CASGLAPTTDTQYF.

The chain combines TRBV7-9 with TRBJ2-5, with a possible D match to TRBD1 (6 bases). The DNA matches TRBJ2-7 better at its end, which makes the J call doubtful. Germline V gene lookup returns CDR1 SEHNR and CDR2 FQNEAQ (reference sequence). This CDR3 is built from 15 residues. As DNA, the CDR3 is TGTGCCAGCAGCTTGATGGGGACATTTACCTACGAGCAGTACTTC. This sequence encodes CASSLMGTFTYEQYF.

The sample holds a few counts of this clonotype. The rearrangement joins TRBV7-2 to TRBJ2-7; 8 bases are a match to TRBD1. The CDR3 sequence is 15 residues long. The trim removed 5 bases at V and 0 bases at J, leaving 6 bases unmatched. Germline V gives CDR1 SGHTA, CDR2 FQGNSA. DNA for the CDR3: TGTGCCAGCAGCCCCCGACAGGGGATCTCCTACGAGCAGTACTTC. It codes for CASSPRQGISYEQYF.

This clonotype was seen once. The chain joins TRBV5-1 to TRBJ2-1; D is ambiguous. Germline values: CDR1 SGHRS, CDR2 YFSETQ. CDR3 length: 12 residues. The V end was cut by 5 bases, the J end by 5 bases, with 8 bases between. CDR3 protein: CASSEPDNEQFF. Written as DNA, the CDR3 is TGCGCCAGCAGTGAACCCGACAATGAGCAGTTCTTC.

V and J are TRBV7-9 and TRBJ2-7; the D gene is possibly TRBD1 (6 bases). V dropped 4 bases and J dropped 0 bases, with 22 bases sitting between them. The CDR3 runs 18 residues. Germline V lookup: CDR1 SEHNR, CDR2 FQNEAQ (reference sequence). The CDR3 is CASSSRQDQSPLSYEQYF. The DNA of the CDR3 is TGTGCCAGCAGCTCCAGACAGGACCAAAGCCCCCTCTCCTACGAGCAGTACTTC.

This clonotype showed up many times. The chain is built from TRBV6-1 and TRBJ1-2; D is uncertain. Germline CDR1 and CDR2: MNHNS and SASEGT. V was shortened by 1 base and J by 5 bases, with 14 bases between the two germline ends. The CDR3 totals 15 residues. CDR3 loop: CASSEGAFTPYGYTF. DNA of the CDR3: TGTGCCAGCAGTGAAGGGGCATTTACACCTTATGGCTACACCTTC.

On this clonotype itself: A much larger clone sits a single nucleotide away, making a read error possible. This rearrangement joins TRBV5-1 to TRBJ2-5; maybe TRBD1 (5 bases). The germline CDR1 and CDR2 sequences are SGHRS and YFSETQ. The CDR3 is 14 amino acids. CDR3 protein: CASSLDRSQGTQYF. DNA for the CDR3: TGCGCCAGCAGCTTGGACAGGAGCCAAGGGACCCAGTACTTC.

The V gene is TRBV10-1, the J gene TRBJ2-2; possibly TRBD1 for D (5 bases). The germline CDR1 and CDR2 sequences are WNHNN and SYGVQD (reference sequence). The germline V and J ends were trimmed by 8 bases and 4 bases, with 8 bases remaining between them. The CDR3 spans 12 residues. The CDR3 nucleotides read TGCGCCAGCGGGGCCACCACCGGGGAGCTGTTTTTT. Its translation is CASGATTGELFF.

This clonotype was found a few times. CDR3 bases: TGTGCCAGCAGCTCGACGGAACAGGGGATCTACAATGAGCAGTTCTTC. This codes for CASSSTEQGIYNEQFF. V and J are TRBV14 and TRBJ2-1; 7 positions match TRBD1. Germline V CDR1 and CDR2: SGHDN, FVKESK. The CDR3 extends over 16 amino acids. The trim removed 5 bases at V and 3 bases at J, leaving 10 bases unmatched.

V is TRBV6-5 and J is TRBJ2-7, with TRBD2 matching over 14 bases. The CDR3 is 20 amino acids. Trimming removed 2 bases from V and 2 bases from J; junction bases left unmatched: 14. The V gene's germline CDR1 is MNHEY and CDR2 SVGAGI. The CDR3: CASSYISGTSGSYITYEQYF. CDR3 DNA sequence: TGTGCCAGCAGTTACATCTCCGGGACTAGCGGGAGTTACATCACCTACGAGCAGTACTTC.